The clone carrying this TCR beta chain was recorded once. In germline, CDR1 is SGHNT, CDR2 YYREEE (reference sequence). CDR3 size: 15 residues. Trimming at V came to 4 bases and at J to 5 bases, leaving 9 bases not matched to a gene. The data stem from a study of shared clonotypes between healthy human individuals. Data came from immunoSEQ multiplex PCR; TCRdb stores just in-frame clones and leaves some out. Here the sample spans approximately 1,500,000 clones, around 98% being singletons. This sequence joins TRBV5-4 and TRBJ2-1; 7 bases agree with TRBD1. The receptor's source is a man aged 30-40 years in good health. Sequenced input: naive CD4+ T cells sorted from blood. Subset here: CD45RA+ positively selected. CDR3 nucleotides: TGTGCCAGCAGCCCGGGACAGAGAAATGACAATGAGCAGTTCTTC. It encodes CASSPGQRNDNEQFF.